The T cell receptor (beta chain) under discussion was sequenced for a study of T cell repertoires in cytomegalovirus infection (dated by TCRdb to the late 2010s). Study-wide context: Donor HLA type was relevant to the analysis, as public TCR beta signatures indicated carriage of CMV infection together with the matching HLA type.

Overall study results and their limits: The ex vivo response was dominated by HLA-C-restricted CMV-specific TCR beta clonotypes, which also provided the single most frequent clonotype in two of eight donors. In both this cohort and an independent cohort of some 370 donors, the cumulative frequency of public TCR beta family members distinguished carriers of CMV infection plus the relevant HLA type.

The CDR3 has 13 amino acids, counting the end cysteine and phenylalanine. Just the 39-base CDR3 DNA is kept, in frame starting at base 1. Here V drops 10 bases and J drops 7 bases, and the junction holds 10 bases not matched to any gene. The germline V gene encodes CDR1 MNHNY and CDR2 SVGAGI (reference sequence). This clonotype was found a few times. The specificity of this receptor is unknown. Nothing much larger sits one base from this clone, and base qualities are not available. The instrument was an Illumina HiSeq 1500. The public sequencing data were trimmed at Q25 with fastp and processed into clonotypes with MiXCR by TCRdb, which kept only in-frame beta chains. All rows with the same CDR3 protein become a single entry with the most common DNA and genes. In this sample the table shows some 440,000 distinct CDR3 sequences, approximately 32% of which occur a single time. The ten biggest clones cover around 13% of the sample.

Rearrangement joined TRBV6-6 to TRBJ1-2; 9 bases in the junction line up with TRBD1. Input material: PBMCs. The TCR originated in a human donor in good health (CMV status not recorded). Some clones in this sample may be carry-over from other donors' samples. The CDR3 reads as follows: CATLGDRVGGYTF. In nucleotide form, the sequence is TGTGCCACCTTGGGGGACAGGGTCGGTGGCTACACCTTC.